This T cell receptor (beta chain) was profiled in a study of T cell repertoires in cytomegalovirus infection (dated by TCRdb to the late 2010s). Broadly, across the study: Recently identified HLA-C-restricted CMV epitopes, whose presentation resists viral immunomodulation, were targeted by peptide stimulations together with well-studied HLA-B-restricted epitopes. Donor HLA type was relevant to the analysis, as public TCR beta signatures indicated carriage of CMV infection together with the matching HLA type. On the study overall, not on this receptor specifically: In the ex vivo response, HLA-C-restricted CMV-specific TCR beta clonotypes were dominant, and in two of eight donors the single most frequent clonotype came from this HLA-C-restricted group. In both this cohort and an independent cohort of a few hundred donors, the cumulative frequency of public TCR beta family members distinguished carriers of CMV infection plus the relevant HLA type.

A note on this clonotype: Its antigen specificity is not known. Base-call qualities are not available, and no considerably larger clone is one nucleotide away.

Reading the germline V gene gives CDR1 MNHEY and CDR2 SVGAGI. V lost 4 bases and J lost 1 base; the stretch between them is 15 bases long. From its cysteine to its phenylalanine, the CDR3 spans 16 amino acids. The CDR3 DNA has 48 bases and is translated from base 1. In the paper's terms, the treatment or condition label means: in vitro stimulation with specific CMV peptide epitopes to enrich CMV-specific T cells. Sequencing instrument: Illumina HiSeq 1500. The public reads were run again by TCRdb, first through fastp at Q25 and then through MiXCR, and only productive beta chains were kept. Entries that share a CDR3 protein sequence are merged under the most common genes and DNA. Recorded for this sample are hundreds of thousands of distinct CDR3 sequences; 31% of them occurred a single time. The ten largest clones represent around 15% of the sample.

The sequence joins TRBV6-5 to TRBJ2-3, with the D gene not clear enough to name. The sequence came from a human donor in good health (CMV status not recorded). Some clones in this sample may be carry-over from other donors' samples. Specimen: cultured CD8+ T cells from PBMCs, collected from culture after CMV antigen stimulation. The sequence in DNA is TGTGCCAGCAGTTTAGTTGGGGATGTTCGCACAGATACGCAGTATTTT. Its translation reads: CASSLVGDVRTDTQYF.